The 32 T cell receptor beta chains listed next were all sequenced from one sample in a study of T cells in Graves' hyperthyroidism and ophthalmopathy. Researchers amplified the TCR beta CDR3 regions from RNA transcripts. First-round RT-PCR targeting the TCR CDR3 was performed with the HTBI primer set. TCRdb re-analysed the multiplex PCR reads in MiXCR, keeping a single row per CDR3 protein. The sample carries some 560,000 distinct CDR3 sequences, roughly 15% recorded once. Sequencing used blood. The receptors here all came from a woman in her forties with Graves' hyperthyroidism.

The V call is TRBV5-1, the J call TRBJ2-6; D is perhaps TRBD1 (5 bases). V shed 0 bases and J shed 2 bases, with 9 bases lying between them. Per germline, CDR1 SGHRS and CDR2 YFSETQ. CDR3 length: 16 amino acids. CDR3 sequence (DNA): TGCGCCAGCAGCTTGGGTTTGGGGCCTGGGGCCAACGTCCTGACTTTC. Amino acid sequence: CASSLGLGPGANVLTF. Looking up the rest from reference TRBV5-1 and TRBJ2-6 gives the full variable domain: KAGVTQTPRYLIKTRGQQVTLSCSPISGHRSVSWYQQTPGQGLQFLFEYFSETQRNKGNFPGRFSGRQFSNSRSEMNVSTLELGDSALYLCASSLGLGPGANVLTFGAGSRLTVL.

This clonotype appeared many times. The chain is built from TRBV18 and TRBJ2-1; D remains ambiguous. V was clipped by 1 base and J by 8 bases, with 12 bases between them. The CDR3 totals 14 residues. The germline V gene has CDR1 KGHSH and CDR2 LQKENI. In nucleotides, the CDR3 is TGTGCCAGCTCACCACAGAACCGCCTCGATGAGCAGTTCTTC. It translates to CASSPQNRLDEQFF. Full variable domain (remainder filled in from reference TRBV18 and TRBJ2-1): NAGVMQNPRHLVRRRGQEARLRCSPMKGHSHVYWYRQLPEEGLKFMVYLQKENIIDESGMPKERFSAEFPKEGPSILRIQQVVRGDSAAYFCASSPQNRLDEQFFGPGTRLTVL.

This clonotype was detected ten times or more. The rearrangement links TRBV30 to TRBJ1-1, with D unclear. Germline-derived CDR1 and CDR2 are GTSNPN and SVGIG (reference sequence). This CDR3 has 13 residues. V was pared by 1 base and J by 5 bases, with 11 bases between. CDR3 DNA sequence: TGTGCCTGGAGTGGTAAGGGCTGGACTGAAGCTTTCTTT. Translating it yields CAWSGKGWTEAFF. Filled out from reference TRBV30 and TRBJ1-1, the complete variable domain reads SQTIHQWPATLVQPVGSPLSLECTVEGTSNPNLYWYRQAAGRGLQLLFYSVGIGQISSEVPQNLSASRPQDRQFILSSKKLLLSDSGFYLCAWSGKGWTEAFFGQGTRLTVV.

This clonotype was found a few times. This chain uses TRBV19 with TRBJ2-1, with a weak D call TRBD1 (5 bases). The V end was cut by 3 bases, the J end by 7 bases, with 16 bases between. The CDR3 extends over 15 amino acids. CDR1 and CDR2 (germline): LNHDA, SQIVND (reference sequence). CDR3 sequence (DNA): TGTGCCAGTAGTATTTCAGGCAGGGATGGGAATGAGCAGTTCTTC. Protein product: CASSISGRDGNEQFF.

In its sample, this clonotype was seen a few times. The chain employs TRBV19 and TRBJ2-7; the D is unclear. The V end was cut by 4 bases, the J end by 2 bases, with 9 bases between. This CDR3 has 13 residues. Germline CDR1 is LNHDA and CDR2 is SQIVND (reference sequence). The DNA for the CDR3 is TGTGCCAGTAGTAATATAAACACCTACGAGCAGTACTTC. Protein sequence: CASSNINTYEQYF.

This clonotype showed up just once. A much bigger clone sits one base away, suggesting this may be a read error. This chain uses TRBV18 with TRBJ2-1; D is ambiguous. Germline values: CDR1 KGHSH, CDR2 LQKENI. The CDR3 extends over 14 amino acids. The DNA of the CDR3 is TGTGCCAGCTCACCAGGAGCTCCCTACAATGGGCAGTTCTTC. It encodes CASSPGAPYNGQFF.

This clonotype was picked up one time. J is TRBJ2-3 and V is TRBV18; D gene unclear. The ends were cut back, 3 bases at V and 1 base at J, with 14 bases in the middle. The CDR3 loop spans 16 amino acids. Germline-derived CDR1 and CDR2 are KGHSH and LQKENI. The CDR3: CASSPVLPRGTDTQYF. The CDR3 DNA is TGTGCCAGCTCACCGGTTCTACCTAGAGGCACAGATACGCAGTATTTT. The whole variable domain, remainder taken from reference TRBV18 and TRBJ2-3, is NAGVMQNPRHLVRRRGQEARLRCSPMKGHSHVYWYRQLPEEGLKFMVYLQKENIIDESGMPKERFSAEFPKEGPSILRIQQVVRGDSAAYFCASSPVLPRGTDTQYFGPGTRLTVL.

This clonotype was seen only a few times. The chain is built from TRBV20-1 and TRBJ2-1; possibly TRBD1 for D (6 bases). Trimming took 5 bases from V and 2 from J, leaving 10 bases between them. The CDR3 extends over 13 amino acids. Germline CDR1 reads DFQATT; CDR2 reads SNEGSKA (reference sequence). The CDR3 bases are TGCAGTGCTCGAGGGGGAGCCTACAATGAGCAGTTCTTC. As protein: CSARGGAYNEQFF.

The chain has TRBV4-1 and TRBJ2-7, with D possibly matching TRBD2 (5 bases). Trimming stripped 4 bases from V and 3 bases from J, with 10 bases between. Germline V gene sequence: CDR1 MGHRA, CDR2 YSYEKL. The length of the CDR3 is 13 residues. The CDR3 bases are TGCGCCAGCAGCCCGGGGATAGACTACGAGCAGTACTTC. This sequence encodes CASSPGIDYEQYF.

Notes on this clonotype: A much larger clone sits a single nucleotide away, making a read error possible. CDR3 loop: CASSIPVTANFGYTF. CDR3 nucleotides: TGTGCCAGCAGCATTCCGGTGACCGCGAACTTTGGCTACACCTTC. The gene calls are TRBV7-2 and TRBJ1-2; no firm D call. This CDR3 is built from 15 residues. The germline gives CDR1 SGHTA, CDR2 FQGNSA.

This sequence joins TRBV12-5 and TRBJ1-5; D remains unclear. Germline V gives CDR1 LGHNT, CDR2 FRNRAP. Trimming took off 5 bases at V and 7 bases at J, with 9 bases between the two ends. The CDR3 is 12 amino acids. The CDR3 nucleotides read TGTGCTAGTGGTGCAGTCGGGCAGCCCCAGCATTTT. Protein: CASGAVGQPQHF.

This clonotype has a handful of counts. A much larger clonotype is one base distant, so this may be a read error. This rearrangement joins TRBV3-1 to TRBJ2-1; 10 bases line up with TRBD2. Germline V gene sequence: CDR1 LGHDT, CDR2 YNNKEL (reference sequence). This CDR3 has 16 residues. The CDR3 bases are TGTGCCAGCAGCCAAGATTTACTAGCGGGGAACAATGGGCAGTTCTTC. Its protein product is CASSQDLLAGNNGQFF.

The sample holds many counts of this clonotype. The V and J genes are TRBV7-2 and TRBJ1-5, with D uncertain. CDR3 length: 12 residues. The V end was cut by 4 bases, the J end by 8 bases, with 9 bases between. The germline CDR1 and CDR2 sequences are SGHTA and FQGNSA. This CDR3 reads CASSSGPEPQHF. Here the CDR3 DNA reads TGTGCCAGCAGCTCCGGTCCGGAGCCCCAGCATTTT. The whole variable domain, filled in from reference TRBV7-2 and TRBJ1-5, reads GAGVSQSPSNKVTEKGKDVELRCDPISGHTALYWYRQSLGQGLEFLIYFQGNSAPDKSGLPSDRFSAERTGGSVSTLTIQRTQQEDSAVYLCASSSGPEPQHFGDGTRLSIL.

This clonotype was seen many times. The rearrangement links TRBV12-3 or TRBV12-4 to TRBJ2-1, with 10 bases matching TRBD2. CDR3 length: 15 residues. Unmatched junction bases numbered 7, after V lost 6 bases and J lost 5 bases. The CDR3 loop reads CASRAAGGPNNEQFF. The CDR3 nucleotides are TGTGCCAGCAGAGCAGCGGGAGGGCCGAACAATGAGCAGTTCTTC.

A remark on this clonotype: The conserved closing phenylalanine or tryptophan is absent in this CDR3, likely reflecting a read error. This chain joins TRBV5-1 and TRBJ1-2, with D possibly TRBD1 on 6 matching bases. Trimming removed 4 bases from V and 4 bases from J, with 11 bases in between. In germline, CDR1 is SGHRS, CDR2 YFSETQ. This CDR3 comprises 13 residues. In DNA, the CDR3 is TGCGCCAGCAGCCCACAGGGCGGCTATGGCTACACCTTG. Translation: CASSPQGGYGYTL.

The chain employs TRBV24-1 and TRBJ2-3; 8 bases fit TRBD2. The J segment lost 5 bases and the V segment lost 3 bases, leaving 9 bases of the junction unmatched. This CDR3 has 16 amino acids. Looked up from germline, CDR1 is KGHDR and CDR2 is SFDVKD. The CDR3 sequence: CATSDRAGAERDTQYF. The CDR3 DNA follows: TGTGCCACCAGTGATAGAGCGGGAGCGGAACGAGATACGCAGTATTTT.

This clonotype was seen repeatedly, ten times or more. The chain has TRBV28 and TRBJ1-5; 9 positions agree with TRBD1. Trimming cost V 2 bases and J 3 bases; bases outside gene matches: 14. The CDR3 is 19 amino acids. Germline CDR1 and CDR2: MDHEN and SYDVKM. The CDR3 spells CASSLIGTGIYGYNQPQHF. The CDR3 nucleotides are TGTGCCAGCAGTTTAATAGGGACAGGGATATATGGGTACAATCAGCCCCAGCATTTT. Complete variable domain (other parts from reference TRBV28 and TRBJ1-5): DVKVTQSSRYLVKRTGEKVFLECVQDMDHENMFWYRQDPGLGLRLIYFSYDVKMKEKGDIPEGYSVSREKKERFSLILESASTNQTSMYLCASSLIGTGIYGYNQPQHFGDGTRLSIL.

This clonotype was seen ten or more times. V and J are TRBV11-2 and TRBJ2-7, with 13 bases fitting TRBD2. This CDR3 has 16 residues. The V and J ends lost 4 bases and 2 bases, in that order; junction bases with no gene match: 5. Germline CDR1 and CDR2: SGHAT and FQNNGV. The CDR3 reads CASSWEGLAGPYEQYF. CDR3 in DNA: TGTGCCAGCAGCTGGGAGGGACTAGCGGGACCCTACGAGCAGTACTTC.

Details on this clonotype: The conserved phenylalanine or tryptophan normally closing the CDR3 is absent here, so this likely arose from a read error. The V gene is TRBV24-1, the J gene TRBJ2-5, with 7 nucleotides matching TRBD1. Germline CDR1 KGHDR, CDR2 SFDVKD. Losses at the gene ends were 3 bases for V and 5 bases for J; bases not matched to a gene: 11. The CDR3 consists of 16 residues. This CDR3 is CATSDPNRQGRETQYL. The CDR3 bases are TGTGCCACCAGTGATCCAAACCGACAGGGACGGGAGACCCAGTACCTC.

In its sample, this clonotype was seen many times. V and J are TRBV12-3 or TRBV12-4 and TRBJ2-7; 8 bases are shared with TRBD1. J was trimmed by 2 bases and V by 2 bases; bases with no gene match: 5. There are 15 residues in the CDR3. DNA for the CDR3: TGTGCCAGCAGTTTACGGACAGGGAAAACCTACGAGCAGTACTTC. Protein: CASSLRTGKTYEQYF.

Comment on this clonotype: A clone one base away is much larger, so this may be a read error. The chain couples TRBV9 to TRBJ2-2; D is undetermined. Germline V lookup: CDR1 SGDLS, CDR2 YYNGEE. With 2 bases removed from V and 6 bases from J, the gap between germline ends came to 14 bases. The CDR3 contains 15 residues. CDR3 DNA: TGTGCCAGCAGCGTGCAGACAAGGAAGGCCGGGGAGCTGTTTTTT. It translates to CASSVQTRKAGELFF.

V is TRBV28 and J is TRBJ2-4, with TRBD1 as a possible D gene (5 bases). V lost 6 bases and J 3 bases, leaving 18 bases between the germline ends. CDR3 size: 16 residues. Germline CDR1 is MDHEN and CDR2 is SYDVKM. This CDR3 is CASSLKGSGRKNIQYF. The CDR3 DNA is TGTGCCAGCAGCCTCAAGGGGTCGGGTCGCAAAAACATTCAGTACTTC.

At least ten counts were recorded for this clonotype. The CDR3 region has the DNA TGTGCCAGCAGCCCCCTCGGGGGAGCTGCTGACGGGAGGTTGGTGTCAGACGAGCAGTACTTC. It specifies CASSPLGGAADGRLVSDEQYF. This chain joins TRBV14 and TRBJ2-7, with 7 bases identical to TRBD2. The CDR3 is 21 residues long. Germline CDR1 reads SGHDN; CDR2 reads FVKESK. Trimming at V came to 4 bases and at J to 5 bases, leaving 29 bases not matched to a gene.

The rearrangement links TRBV3-1 to TRBJ2-4; 7 nucleotides agree with TRBD2. Germline V CDR1 and CDR2: LGHDT, YNNKEL (reference sequence). V lost 3 bases, J lost 0 bases, and 8 bases stayed unmatched. The CDR3 loop spans 17 amino acids. The CDR3 sequence is CASSHLSSGLAKNIQYF. For the CDR3, the DNA is TGTGCCAGCAGCCACCTCTCTAGCGGTCTAGCCAAAAACATTCAGTACTTC.

This clonotype was counted between two and nine times. V gene TRBV2 combines with J gene TRBJ1-6; D is undetermined. The CDR3 contains 16 residues. The ends were cut back, 0 bases at V and 0 bases at J, with 6 bases in the middle. From germline, CDR1 is SNHLY and CDR2 FYNNEI. The DNA of the CDR3 is TGTGCCAGCAGTGAAGCCGAGAGCTCCTATAATTCACCCCTCCACTTT. Its protein product is CASSEAESSYNSPLHF.

This clonotype showed up many times. The V call is TRBV2, the J call TRBJ2-1; TRBD2 agrees at 7 bases. This CDR3 has 15 residues. The junction had 3 bases not matched to a gene; V was cut back by 2 bases and J by 2 bases. CDR1 and CDR2 from the germline V gene are SNHLY and FYNNEI. The DNA of the CDR3 is TGTGCCAGCAGTGAATCCAGCGGGGCCTACAATGAGCAGTTCTTC. Its translation: CASSESSGAYNEQFF.

The genes are TRBV4-2 and TRBJ2-1; D uncertain. The CDR3 consists of 12 residues. Trimming left V 3 bases short and J 5 bases short, with 5 bases between. Germline lookup yields CDR1 LGHNA and CDR2 YNFKEQ. CDR3 protein: CASSHGDNEQFF. The CDR3 DNA follows: TGTGCCAGCAGCCACGGCGACAATGAGCAGTTCTTC.

This clonotype was counted ten times or more. The CDR3 DNA reads TGTGCCAGCAGTTCTACACCTGCCTACGAGCAGTACTTC. It specifies CASSSTPAYEQYF. This chain uses TRBV6-1 with TRBJ2-7; D gene ambiguous. Germline V gene sequence: CDR1 MNHNS, CDR2 SASEGT. V lost 5 bases and J 2 bases, leaving 10 bases between the germline ends. The CDR3 is made up of 13 amino acids.

This clonotype was seen a handful of times. The V gene is TRBV20-1, the J gene TRBJ2-5; no definite D call. Germline CDR1 is DFQATT and CDR2 is SNEGSKA (reference sequence). Deletions cut 0 bases from V and 5 bases from J, with 10 bases between. The CDR3 contains 13 residues. CDR3 coding DNA: TGCAGTGCTAGAGAAATATTTGGGGAGACCCAGTACTTC. It encodes CSAREIFGETQYF.

This clonotype has ten or more counts. V is TRBV20-1 and J is TRBJ1-4; D call uncertain. This CDR3 spans 11 amino acids. CDR1 is DFQATT, CDR2 SNEGSKA, per germline (reference sequence). The ends were cut back, 3 bases at V and 5 bases at J, with 4 bases in the middle. CDR3 protein: CSARGNEKLFF. CDR3 bases: TGCAGTGCTAGGGGGAATGAAAAACTGTTTTTT.

Many counts were recorded for this clonotype. The chain has TRBV3-1 and TRBJ2-3; D unclear. V shed 1 base and J shed 3 bases, with 11 bases lying between them. This CDR3 is built from 15 residues. The germline CDR1 and CDR2 sequences are LGHDT and YNNKEL (reference sequence). This CDR3 reads CASSQVWSGTDTQYF. CDR3 nucleotide sequence: TGTGCCAGCAGCCAAGTGTGGTCCGGTACAGATACGCAGTATTTT.

This clonotype has just a few counts. The rearrangement joins TRBV11-2 to TRBJ2-7; 10 bases align to TRBD1. In germline, CDR1 is SGHAT, CDR2 FQNNGV. CDR3 length: 11 residues. The junction had 5 bases not matched to a gene; V was cut back by 5 bases and J by 13 bases. The CDR3 DNA follows: TGTGCCAGCAGCCTCGACAGGGGGCATTACTTC. This sequence encodes CASSLDRGHYF.